Listed below are T cell receptor beta chains from one sample, sequenced in a study of regulatory T cells in long-lasting Graves disease. MiXCR, run by TCRdb on the multiplex PCR reads, gives a single entry per CDR3 protein. The sample shows more than 650,000 distinct CDR3 sequences, 25% to 30% of them seen only once. This sample comprised peripheral blood mononuclear cells (PBMCs), obtained when the disease was refractory, from a patient treated with antithyroid drugs. The receptors stem from a female donor with Graves disease. Both conserved end residues are part of each CDR3. The D gene is left open where the match is weak. The size entry is marked missing in some rows and otherwise reads once, few, many or a size class.

>TRBJ1-2|few|TRBV6-2/TRBV6-3|NA
CASSFTTQNYGYTF
TGTGCCAGCAGTTTTACGACCCAGAACTATGGCTACACCTTC
>TRBJ2-7|few|TRBV27|NA
CASSSLAAGAYEQYF
TGTGCCAGCAGTTCCTTAGCCGCCGGCGCCTACGAGCAGTACTTC
>TRBJ1-2|few|TRBV28|NA
CASSPLGGHGYTF
TGTGCCAGCAGCCCCCTCGGGGGACATGGCTACACCTTC
>TRBJ1-5|NA|TRBV3-1|NA
CASSQLGYSNQPQHF
TGTGCCAGCAGCCAACTCGGCTATAGCAATCAGCCCCAGCATTTT
>TRBJ2-3|NA|TRBV3-1|TRBD2
CASSWTSGQVTQYF
TGTGCCAGCAGCTGGACTAGCGGCCAGGTTACGCAGTATTTT
>TRBJ2-7|few|TRBV6-2/TRBV6-3|NA
CASSYSDQTYEQYF
TGTGCCAGCAGTTACTCGGACCAAACCTACGAGCAGTACTTC
>TRBJ1-1|NA|TRBV9|NA
CASSVAWTNTEAFF
TGTGCCAGCAGCGTAGCTTGGACGAACACTGAAGCTTTCTTT
>TRBJ2-7|few|TRBV5-1|TRBD2
CASSLLAENYEQYF
TGCGCCAGCAGCTTGCTAGCGGAAAACTACGAGCAGTACTTC
>TRBJ1-5|NA|TRBV7-2|NA
CASSFGVNQPQHF
TGTGCCAGCAGCTTCGGGGTCAATCAGCCCCAGCATTTT
>TRBJ1-5|NA|TRBV10-3|TRBD1
CATSPRTGGAGSTNQPQHF
TGTGCCACCTCTCCACGGACAGGGGGCGCGGGGTCTACGAATCAGCCCCAGCATTTT
>TRBJ2-2|NA|TRBV29-1|NA
CSVVTGDTGELFF
TGCAGCGTTGTGACCGGGGACACCGGGGAGCTGTTTTTT
>TRBJ1-4|NA|TRBV25-1|NA
CASSDQTRVNEKLFF
TGTGCCAGCAGTGACCAGACACGAGTTAATGAAAAACTGTTTTTT
>TRBJ1-5|NA|TRBV19|NA
CASSKSLSNQPQHF
TGTGCCAGTAGTAAGAGTCTCAGTAATCAGCCCCAGCATTTT
>TRBJ2-2|NA|TRBV14|NA
CAGSATLPGGTGELFF
TGTGCCGGCAGCGCGACCTTGCCCGGTGGCACCGGGGAGCTGTTTTTT
>TRBJ1-1|many|TRBV27|TRBD1
CASSLQDRGNTEAFF
TGTGCCAGCAGTTTACAGGACAGGGGGAACACTGAAGCTTTCTTT
>TRBJ1-5|many|TRBV28|NA
CASTAGGNNQPQHF
TGTGCCAGCACGGCGGGGGGAAACAATCAGCCCCAGCATTTT
>TRBJ2-7|few|TRBV29-1|NA
CSVDGGGYEQYF
TGCAGCGTTGATGGGGGCGGCTACGAGCAGTACTTC
>TRBJ1-2|NA|TRBV6-1|TRBD1
CASKISGAPGQANGYTF
TGTGCCAGCAAAATCTCCGGGGCTCCGGGACAGGCGAATGGCTACACCTTC
>TRBJ1-2|many|TRBV12-3/TRBV12-4|NA
CASMAGAGRYGYTF
TGTGCCAGCATGGCCGGGGCAGGGAGGTATGGCTACACCTTC
>TRBJ1-3|NA|TRBV7-3|NA
CASRRGGGNTIYF
TGTGCCAGCAGACGGGGGGGTGGAAACACCATATATTTT
>TRBJ2-2|NA|TRBV19|TRBD2
CASSGQGLAGVGELFF
TGTGCCAGTAGCGGTCAGGGACTAGCGGGCGTCGGGGAGCTGTTTTTT
>TRBJ1-5|few|TRBV11-3|NA
CASSLAAGVSNQPQHF
TGTGCCAGCAGCTTAGCGGCGGGGGTAAGCAATCAGCCCCAGCATTTT
>TRBJ1-3|NA|TRBV2|TRBD1
CASNEQGESGNTIYF
TGTGCCAGCAACGAACAGGGGGAGTCTGGAAACACCATATATTTT
>TRBJ1-2|many|TRBV5-1|TRBD1
CASSSTGSGYTF
TGTGCCAGCAGTTCGACAGGGAGTGGCTACACCTTC
>TRBJ1-1|many|TRBV28|NA
CASSSSQKGTEAFF
TGTGCCAGCAGTTCATCACAGAAGGGCACTGAAGCTTTCTTT